The 3 T cell receptor beta chains below all came from one sample that was sequenced in a study of siplizumab effects on memory and regulatory T cells (dated by TCRdb to between 2018 and 2020). The library relied on the immunoSEQ multiplex PCR assay. The table comes from immuneACCESS by way of TCRdb, which keeps in-frame sequences with V and J called. Part of the clones is missing from these tables; in studies checked, under half for an unresolved V gene and the rest for unknown reasons. In all, the sample holds roughly 100,000 clones, and over 95% of those were seen once. 0.025% to 0.035% of the sample belongs to the ten largest clones. The sample taken for sequencing was naive CD4+ T cells sorted from blood. Reading the label with the study, this specimen's cell subset or site is: unstimulated naive T cells. These receptors came from a human donor in good health.

CDR3 nucleotide sequence: TGTGCCAGCATGGCAGTAGGAAACACCATATATTTT. It specifies CASMAVGNTIYF. V and J are TRBV6-6 and TRBJ1-3; D remains ambiguous. The V gene's germline CDR1 is MNHNY and CDR2 SVGAGI (reference sequence). V dropped 7 bases and J dropped 4 bases, with 8 bases sitting between them. The CDR3 spans 12 residues.

The rearrangement joins TRBV10-3 to TRBJ1-2; 9 positions match TRBD1. The length of the CDR3 is 14 residues. The V gene's germline CDR1 is ENHRY and CDR2 SYGVKD. J lost 2 bases, V lost 4 bases, and 2 bases had no gene match. CDR3 DNA sequence: TGTGCCATCAGTGTCGGACAGGGGAACTATGGCTACACCTTC. It translates to CAISVGQGNYGYTF.

V is TRBV19 and J is TRBJ1-2; D gene uncertain. Germline CDR1 LNHDA, CDR2 SQIVND (reference sequence). Trimming pared 7 bases from V and 4 bases from J, leaving 16 bases between. The CDR3 covers 14 residues. The CDR3 protein is CASTKSGFPYGYTF. The CDR3 DNA follows: TGTGCCAGTACTAAGTCCGGTTTTCCCTATGGCTACACCTTC.